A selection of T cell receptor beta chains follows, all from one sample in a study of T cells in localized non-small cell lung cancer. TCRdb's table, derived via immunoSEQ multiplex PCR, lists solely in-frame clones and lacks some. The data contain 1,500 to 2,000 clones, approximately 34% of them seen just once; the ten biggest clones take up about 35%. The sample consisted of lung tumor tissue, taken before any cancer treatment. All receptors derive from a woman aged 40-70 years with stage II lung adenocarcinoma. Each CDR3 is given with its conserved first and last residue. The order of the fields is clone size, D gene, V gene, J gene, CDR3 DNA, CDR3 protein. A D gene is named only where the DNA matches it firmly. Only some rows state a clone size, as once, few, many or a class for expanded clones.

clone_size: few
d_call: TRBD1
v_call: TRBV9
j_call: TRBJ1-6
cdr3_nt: TGTGCCAGCCTGGGACAGGGGGATTCACCCCTCCACTTT
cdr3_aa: CASLGQGDSPLHF

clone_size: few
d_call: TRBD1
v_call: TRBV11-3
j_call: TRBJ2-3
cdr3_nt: TGTGCCAGCAGCTTAGGGGACAGAAACACAGATACGCAGTATTTT
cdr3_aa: CASSLGDRNTDTQYF

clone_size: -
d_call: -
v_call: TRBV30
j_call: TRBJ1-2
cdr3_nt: TGTGCCTGGAGAAGCCCCGGGGCAGGAGAGTATGGCTACACCTTC
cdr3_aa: CAWRSPGAGEYGYTF

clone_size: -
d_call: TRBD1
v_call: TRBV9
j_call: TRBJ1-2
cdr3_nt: TGTGCCAGCAGCCCAGGCCCAGGGGGCGATGGCTACACCTTC
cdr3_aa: CASSPGPGGDGYTF

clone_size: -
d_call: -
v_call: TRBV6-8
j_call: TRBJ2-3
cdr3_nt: TGTGCCAGCAGTTACAGGAGGGGAAGAAGGACAGATACGCAGTATTTT
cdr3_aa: CASSYRRGRRTDTQYF

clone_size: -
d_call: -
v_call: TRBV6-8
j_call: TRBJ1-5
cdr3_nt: TGTGCCAGCAGCCTACAGCTTCTTAGCAATCAGCCCCAGCATTTT
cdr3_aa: CASSLQLLSNQPQHF

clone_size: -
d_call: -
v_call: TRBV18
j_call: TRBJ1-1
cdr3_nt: TGTGCCAGCTCCGGGACACAGAACACTGAAGCTTTCTTT
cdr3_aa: CASSGTQNTEAFF

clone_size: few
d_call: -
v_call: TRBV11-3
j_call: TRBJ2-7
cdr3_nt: TGTGCCAGCAGCCCCCCCGCGAGCGGTGCCTCCTACGAGCAGTACTTC
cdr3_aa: CASSPPASGASYEQYF

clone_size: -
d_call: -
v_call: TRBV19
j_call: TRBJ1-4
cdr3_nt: TGTGCCAGTAGCCCTATCGACAGGACGAATGAAAAACTGTTTTTT
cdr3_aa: CASSPIDRTNEKLFF

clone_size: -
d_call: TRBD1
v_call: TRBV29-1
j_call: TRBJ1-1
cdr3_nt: TGCAGCGTTGGTGGGGACAGTCAGTCATGGGCTTTCTTT
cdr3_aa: CSVGGDSQSWAFF

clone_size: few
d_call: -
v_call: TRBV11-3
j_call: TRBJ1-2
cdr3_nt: TGTGCCAGCAGCTTAGACGGGGGGTCAGGTGGCTACACCTTC
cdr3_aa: CASSLDGGSGGYTF

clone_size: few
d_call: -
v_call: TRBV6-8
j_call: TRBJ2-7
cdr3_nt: TGTGCCAGCAGCTTCCCCGGCTCCTACGAGCAGTACTTC
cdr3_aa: CASSFPGSYEQYF

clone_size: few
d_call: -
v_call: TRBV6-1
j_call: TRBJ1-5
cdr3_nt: TGTGCCAGCAGTGAAGAGGGTTTGAGCAATCAGCCCCAGCATTTT
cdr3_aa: CASSEEGLSNQPQHF

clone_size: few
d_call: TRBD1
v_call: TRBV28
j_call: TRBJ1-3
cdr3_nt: TGTGCCAGCAGTCTAATCCACTACAGGGGGATGGGAAACACCATATATTTT
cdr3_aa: CASSLIHYRGMGNTIYF

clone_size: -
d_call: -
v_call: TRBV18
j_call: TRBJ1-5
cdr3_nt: TGTGCCAGCTCACCGCCAGGGCCTAGCAATCAGCCCCAGCATTTT
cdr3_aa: CASSPPGPSNQPQHF

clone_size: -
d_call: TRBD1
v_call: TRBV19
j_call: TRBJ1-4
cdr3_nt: TGTGCCAGTACGGTCCGAGCAGGACAGGTTAATGAAAAACTGTTTTTT
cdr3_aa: CASTVRAGQVNEKLFF

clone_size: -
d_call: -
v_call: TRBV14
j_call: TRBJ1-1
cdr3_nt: TGTGCCAGCAGCCAGGGGGGGTACGGTGAAGCTTTCTTT
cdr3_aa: CASSQGGYGEAFF

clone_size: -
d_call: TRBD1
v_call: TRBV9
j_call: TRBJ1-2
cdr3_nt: TGTGCCAGCAGCGGCGACAGGGGTAGGTCAGGAGGCTACACCTTC
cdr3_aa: CASSGDRGRSGGYTF

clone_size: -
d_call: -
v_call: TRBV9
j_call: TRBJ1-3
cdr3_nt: TGTGCCAGCAGCGTTTTGGCTGCTTCTGGAAACACCATATATTTT
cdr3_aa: CASSVLAASGNTIYF

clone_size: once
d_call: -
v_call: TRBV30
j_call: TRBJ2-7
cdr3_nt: TGTGCCTGGAGTGGGCAGGGAGGCGAGCAGTACTTC
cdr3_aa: CAWSGQGGEQYF

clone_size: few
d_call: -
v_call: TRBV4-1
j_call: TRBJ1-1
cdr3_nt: TGCGCTAGCAGCCAAGCCGACAGGAACACTGAAGCTTTCTTT
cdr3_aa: CASSQADRNTEAFF

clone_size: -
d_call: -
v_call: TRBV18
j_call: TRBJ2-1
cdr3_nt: TGTGCCAGCTCACCAGGGTTACATGAGCAGTTCTTC
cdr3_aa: CASSPGLHEQFF

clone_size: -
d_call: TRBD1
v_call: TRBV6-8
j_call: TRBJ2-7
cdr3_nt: TGTGCCAGCAGTTACTGGGACAGGAGGACCTACGAGCAGTACTTC
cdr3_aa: CASSYWDRRTYEQYF

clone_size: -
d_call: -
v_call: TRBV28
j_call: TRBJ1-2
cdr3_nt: TGTGCCAGCAGTTTTTCGGGGGGAGGCTACACCTTC
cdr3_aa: CASSFSGGGYTF

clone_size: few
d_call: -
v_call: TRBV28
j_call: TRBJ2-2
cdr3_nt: TGTGCCAGCAGCCGTAGACGAAACACCGGGGAGCTGTTTTTT
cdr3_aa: CASSRRRNTGELFF

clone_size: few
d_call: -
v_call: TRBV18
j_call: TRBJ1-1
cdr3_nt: TGTGCCAGCTCACCTATGGCGAACACTGAAGCTTTCTTT
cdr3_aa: CASSPMANTEAFF

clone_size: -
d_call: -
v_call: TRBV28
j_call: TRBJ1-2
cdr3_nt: TGTGCCAGCAGTGTATTATTCGGATCGGGTAGCCATGGCTACACCTTC
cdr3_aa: CASSVLFGSGSHGYTF

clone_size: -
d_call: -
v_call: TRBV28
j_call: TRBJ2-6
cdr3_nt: TGTGCCAGCAGTTCCCCCGACGTCCGGTCTGGGGCCAACGTCCTGACTTTC
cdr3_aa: CASSSPDVRSGANVLTF

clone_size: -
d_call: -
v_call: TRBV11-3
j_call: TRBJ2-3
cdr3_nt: TGTGCCAGCAGCTTAGTTGGCCCGAGCACAGATACGCAGTATTTT
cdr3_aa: CASSLVGPSTDTQYF

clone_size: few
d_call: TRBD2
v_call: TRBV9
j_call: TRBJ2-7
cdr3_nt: TGTGCCAGCAGCGCCGGACTAGCGGGATCAATTTACGAGCAGTACTTC
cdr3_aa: CASSAGLAGSIYEQYF

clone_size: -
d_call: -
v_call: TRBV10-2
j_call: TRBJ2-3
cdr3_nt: TGCGCCAGCAGTCTATCAGAAAGCACAGATACGCAGTATTTT
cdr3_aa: CASSLSESTDTQYF

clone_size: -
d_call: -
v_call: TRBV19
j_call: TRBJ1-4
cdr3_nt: TGTGCCAGTAGTTTTAACAGGCCCGACAAACTGTTTTTT
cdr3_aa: CASSFNRPDKLFF

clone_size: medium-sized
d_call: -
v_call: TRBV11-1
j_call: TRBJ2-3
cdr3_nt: TGTGCCAGCAGCTTTGGAGGGGACAGAAGCACAGATACGCAGTATTTT
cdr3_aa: CASSFGGDRSTDTQYF

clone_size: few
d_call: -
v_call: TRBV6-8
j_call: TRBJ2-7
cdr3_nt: TGTGCCAGCAGTTACGGGGCAGAAGCCTACGAGCAGTACTTC
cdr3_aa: CASSYGAEAYEQYF

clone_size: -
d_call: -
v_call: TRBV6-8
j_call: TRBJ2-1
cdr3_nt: TGTGCCAGCAGTTATGCGGGGGCCAATGAGCAGTTCTTC
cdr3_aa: CASSYAGANEQFF

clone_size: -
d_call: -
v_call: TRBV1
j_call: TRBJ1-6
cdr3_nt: TGCGCCAGCAGCCAAGACCGGTTTTCTTCCTATAATTCACCCCTCCACTTT
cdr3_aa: CASSQDRFSSYNSPLHF

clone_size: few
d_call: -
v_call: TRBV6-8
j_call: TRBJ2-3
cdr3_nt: TGTGCCAGCAGTTACTCGTACGGGATCACAGATACGCAGTATTTT
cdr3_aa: CASSYSYGITDTQYF

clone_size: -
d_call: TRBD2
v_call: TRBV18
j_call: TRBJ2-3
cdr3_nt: TGTGCCAGCTCATCGGGACTAGCGGGTACGGCCGGTCCAGATACGCAGTATTTT
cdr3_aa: CASSSGLAGTAGPDTQYF

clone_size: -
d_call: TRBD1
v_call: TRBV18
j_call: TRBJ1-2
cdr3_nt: TGTGCCAGCTCACTGCCGGGACAGGGTGACTATGGCTACACCTTC
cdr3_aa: CASSLPGQGDYGYTF

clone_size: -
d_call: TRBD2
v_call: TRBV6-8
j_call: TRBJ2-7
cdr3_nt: TGTGCCAGCAGTTACGGTAGCGGGGGGGCCCAAGAGCAGTACTTC
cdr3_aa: CASSYGSGGAQEQYF

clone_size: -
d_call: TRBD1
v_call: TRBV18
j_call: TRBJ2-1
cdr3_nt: TGTGCCAGCTCAAAGGGACAGGGGTCCTCCTACAATGAGCAGTTCTTC
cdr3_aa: CASSKGQGSSYNEQFF

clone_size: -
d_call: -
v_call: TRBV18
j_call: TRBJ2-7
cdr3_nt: TGTGCCAGCTCGCCCCGGGACGACGAGCAGTACTTC
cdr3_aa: CASSPRDDEQYF

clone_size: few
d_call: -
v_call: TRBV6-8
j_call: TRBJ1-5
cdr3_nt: TGTGCCAGCAGTCCCACGAACTCACCTCCTCGGCATTTT
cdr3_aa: CASSPTNSPPRHF

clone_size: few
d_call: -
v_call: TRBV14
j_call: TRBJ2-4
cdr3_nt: TGTGCCAGCAGCCAAGGGGGTTATGGGATTCAGTACTTC
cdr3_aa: CASSQGGYGIQYF

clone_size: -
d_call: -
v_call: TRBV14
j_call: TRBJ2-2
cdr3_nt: TGTGCCAGCAGCCAACAGGGTGGGGGCACCGGGGAGCTGTTTTTT
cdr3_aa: CASSQQGGGTGELFF

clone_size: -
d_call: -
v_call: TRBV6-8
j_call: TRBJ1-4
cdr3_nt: TGTGCCAGCAGTTCAGGGGCGGGTAATGAAAAACTGTTTTTT
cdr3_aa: CASSSGAGNEKLFF

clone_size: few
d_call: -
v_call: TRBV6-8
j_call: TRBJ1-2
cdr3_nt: TGTGCCAGCAGCGAGGACACTCGCTATGGCTACACCTTC
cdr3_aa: CASSEDTRYGYTF

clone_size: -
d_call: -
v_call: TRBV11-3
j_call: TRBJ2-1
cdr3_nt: TGTGCCAGCAGCCTATCCATGCTTTCGAATGAGCAGTTCTTC
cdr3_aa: CASSLSMLSNEQFF

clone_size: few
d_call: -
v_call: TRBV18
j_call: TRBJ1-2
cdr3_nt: TGTGCCAGCTCACTCTCGACAGCCAACTATGGCTACACCTTC
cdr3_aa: CASSLSTANYGYTF

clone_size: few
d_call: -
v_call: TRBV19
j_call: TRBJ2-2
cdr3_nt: TGTGCCAGTAGTACAAGCGGTTACACCGGGGAGCTGTTTTTT
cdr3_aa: CASSTSGYTGELFF

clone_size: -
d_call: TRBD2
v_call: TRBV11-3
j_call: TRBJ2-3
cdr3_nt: TGTGCCAGCACCCCCCAGCGGGGCCCAGATACGCAGTATTTT
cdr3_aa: CASTPQRGPDTQYF

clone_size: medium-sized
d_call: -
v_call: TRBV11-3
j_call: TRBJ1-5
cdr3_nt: TGTGCCAGCAGCTCCCTGACAGAGAGCAATCAGCCCCAGCATTTT
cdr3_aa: CASSSLTESNQPQHF

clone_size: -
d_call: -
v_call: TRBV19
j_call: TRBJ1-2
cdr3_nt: TGTGCCAGTAGTGGTCAGGTCCATGGCTACACCTTC
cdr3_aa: CASSGQVHGYTF

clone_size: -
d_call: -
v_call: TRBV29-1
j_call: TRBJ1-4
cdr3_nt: TGCAGCGTTATCGGGACGGGTGAAAAACTGTTTTTT
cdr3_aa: CSVIGTGEKLFF